This TCR beta chain was documented in a study of blood T cell repertoires in COVID-19. Study details: The origin of the acute and convalescent COVID-19 samples was the United States, Italy and Spain.

Trimming took 3 bases from V and 4 from J, leaving 5 bases between them. This CDR3 is built from 12 residues. Germline CDR1 reads SGHNT; CDR2 reads YYREEE (reference sequence). This table comes from immunoSEQ multiplex PCR, and its TCRdb copy is limited to in-frame clones, with some not included. The repertoire holds 280,000 or so clones, with around 86% as singletons. This clone was seen once. The receptor was derived from a woman aged 30 to 39 who had recovered from COVID-19. Material: peripheral blood. The rearrangement links TRBV5-4 to TRBJ2-1; D gene ambiguous. The CDR3 nucleotides are TGTGCCAGCAGCTCCACATACAATGAGCAGTTCTTC. It encodes CASSSTYNEQFF.